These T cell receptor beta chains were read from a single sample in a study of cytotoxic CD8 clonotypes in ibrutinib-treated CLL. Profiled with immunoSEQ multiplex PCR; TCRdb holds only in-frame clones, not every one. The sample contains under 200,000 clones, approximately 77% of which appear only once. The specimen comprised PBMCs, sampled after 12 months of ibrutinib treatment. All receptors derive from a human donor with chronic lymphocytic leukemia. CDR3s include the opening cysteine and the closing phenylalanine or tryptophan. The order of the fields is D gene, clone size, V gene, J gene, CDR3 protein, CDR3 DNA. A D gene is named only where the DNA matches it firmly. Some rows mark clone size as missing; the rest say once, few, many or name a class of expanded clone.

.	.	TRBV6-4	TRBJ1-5	CASSDKDRSPQPQHF	TGTGCCAGCAGTGACAAGGACCGAAGTCCTCAGCCCCAGCATTTT
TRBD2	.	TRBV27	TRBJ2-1	CASSPGTSGMSPYNEQFF	TGTGCCAGCAGTCCCGGGACTAGCGGGATGTCCCCCTACAATGAGCAGTTCTTC
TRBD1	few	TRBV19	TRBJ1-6	CASSTGQGAADNSPLHF	TGTGCCAGTAGTACGGGACAGGGGGCCGCAGATAATTCACCCCTCCACTTT
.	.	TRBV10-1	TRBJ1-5	CASSESGSNQPQHF	TGCGCCAGCAGTGAATCTGGGTCAAATCAGCCCCAGCATTTT
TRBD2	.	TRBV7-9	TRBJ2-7	CASSREGNLPYEQYF	TGTGCCAGCAGCCGGGAGGGGAACTTGCCCTACGAGCAGTACTTC
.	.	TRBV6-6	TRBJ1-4	CASGQPNEKLFF	TGTGCCAGCGGGCAGCCTAATGAAAAACTGTTTTTT
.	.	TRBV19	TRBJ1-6	CASSIWEGSASPLHF	TGTGCCAGTAGTATTTGGGAGGGTTCTGCTTCACCCCTCCACTTT
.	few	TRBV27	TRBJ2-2	CASTLKRTDRTGELFF	TGTGCCAGCACTCTAAAAAGGACAGACCGCACCGGGGAGCTGTTTTTT
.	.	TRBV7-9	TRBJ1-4	CASSFPGAINEKLFF	TGTGCCAGCAGCTTCCCGGGGGCGATTAATGAAAAACTGTTTTTT
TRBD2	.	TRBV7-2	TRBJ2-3	CASSLAGAGGRRSGTDTQYF	TGTGCCAGCAGCTTAGCAGGGGCGGGAGGGAGAAGATCGGGGACAGATACGCAGTATTTT